This TCR beta chain was retrieved from a study of blood T cell repertoires in COVID-19. Across the study: Sites across the United States, Italy and Spain contributed samples from acute and convalescent COVID-19.

V was cut by 4 bases and J by 9 bases, with 22 bases left in between. Germline-derived CDR1 and CDR2 are SEHNR and FQNEAQ (reference sequence). CDR3 length: 16 residues. Produced via immunoSEQ multiplex PCR; TCRdb's table is partial and in-frame only. Here the sample spans 50,000 to 65,000 clones, roughly 80% being singletons. The chain carries TRBV7-9 and TRBJ1-3; D is perhaps TRBD1 (6 bases). The TCR comes from a man between 60 and 75 years old with COVID-19, enrolled during active disease. The sequenced material came from peripheral blood. CDR3 residues: CASSWSRQVWSGTIYF. The CDR3 DNA reads as TGTGCCAGCAGCTGGAGTCGACAGGTTTGGAGCGGCACCATATATTTT.